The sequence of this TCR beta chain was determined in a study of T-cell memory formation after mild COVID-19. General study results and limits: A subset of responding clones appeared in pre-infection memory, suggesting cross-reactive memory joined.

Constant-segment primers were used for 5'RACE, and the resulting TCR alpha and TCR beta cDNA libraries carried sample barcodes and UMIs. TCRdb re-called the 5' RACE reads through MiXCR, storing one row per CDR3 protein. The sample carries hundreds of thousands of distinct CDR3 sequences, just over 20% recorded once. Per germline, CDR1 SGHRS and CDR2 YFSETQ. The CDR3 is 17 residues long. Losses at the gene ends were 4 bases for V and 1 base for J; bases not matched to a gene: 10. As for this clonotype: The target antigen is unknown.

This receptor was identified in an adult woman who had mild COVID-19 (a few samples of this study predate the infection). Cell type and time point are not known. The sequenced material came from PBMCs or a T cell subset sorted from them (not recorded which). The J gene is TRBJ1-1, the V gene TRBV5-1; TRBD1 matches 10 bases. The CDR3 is CASSLGQGISKNTEAFF. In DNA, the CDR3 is TGCGCCAGCAGCCTGGGACAGGGGATTAGCAAGAACACTGAAGCTTTCTTT.